This T cell receptor beta chain was captured in a study of T cells after somatic rescue of genetic block. The germline V and J ends were trimmed by 4 bases and 0 bases, with 13 bases remaining between them. The germline V gene has CDR1 SEHNR and CDR2 FQNEAQ (reference sequence). This CDR3 is 15 amino acids long. This clone showed up just once. Sequencing was performed with immunoSEQ multiplex PCR; in TCRdb, only in-frame clones are kept and a portion is missing. The sample lists around 7,000 clones; over 70% were seen once. This sequence joins TRBV7-9 and TRBJ2-7; D not certain. The sequence derives from a boy aged 10-17 years. The sample taken for sequencing was peripheral blood mononuclear cells (PBMCs). CDR3 coding DNA: TGTGCCAGCAGCTCAAGGACCGTGAGCTCCTACGAGCAGTACTTC. Protein sequence: CASSSRTVSSYEQYF. Together with reference TRBV7-9 and TRBJ2-7, the CDR3 gives the full variable domain: DTGVSQNPRHKITKRGQNVTFRCDPISEHNRLYWYRQTLGQGPEFLTYFQNEAQLEKSRLLSDRFSAERPKGSFSTLEIQRTEQGDSAMYLCASSSRTVSSYEQYFGPGTRLTVT.